The 22 T cell receptor beta chains below come from one sample, sequenced in a study of cytomegalovirus exposure and HLA in healthy donors. Vbeta (60) and Jbeta (13) primers were used in the PCR. The protocol was immunoSEQ multiplex PCR, while the TCRdb copy is restricted to in-frame clones and leaves out a portion. The sample lists roughly 150,000 clones, around 84% occurring once. The sample was PBMCs. These receptors originate from a woman younger than 30 in good health and CMV-seronegative.

This clone was seen once. This chain links TRBV7-2 with TRBJ2-5; 10 bases map to TRBD1. The J call is doubtful: the DNA matches TRBJ2-7 better. CDR1 is SGHTA and CDR2 is FQGNSA in the germline V gene. This CDR3 is built from 14 residues. CDR3 residues: CASSRDRGAGEQYF. CDR3 in DNA: TGTGCCAGCAGCCGGGACAGGGGTGCGGGCGAGCAGTACTTC.

This chain uses TRBV10-3 with TRBJ1-5, with D possibly being TRBD1 (6 bases). Trimming cost V 6 bases and J 4 bases, with 10 bases left between them. Germline V CDR1 and CDR2: ENHRY, SYGVKD. The CDR3 is 13 residues long. In nucleotides, the CDR3 is TGTGCCATCAGGAGACAGGATAATCAGCCCCAGCATTTT. Its translation is CAIRRQDNQPQHF.

DNA for the CDR3: TGTGCCAGCAGCTTTTCCGGGACATCAGGGGGTGGCTACACCTTC. Its translation is CASSFSGTSGGGYTF. The rearrangement links TRBV11-2 to TRBJ1-2, with 7 nucleotides matching TRBD1. Germline V CDR1 and CDR2: SGHAT, FQNNGV. V lost 3 bases and J lost 7; bases outside the gene matches: 11. The CDR3 is 15 residues long.

J is TRBJ2-7 and V is TRBV27, with D possibly TRBD1 on 6 matching bases. Germline assignment: CDR1 MNHEY and CDR2 SMNVEV (reference sequence). CDR3 length equals 15 residues. Trimming left V 7 bases short and J 1 base short, with 17 bases between. CDR3 DNA: TGTGCCAGCAACCCCAGGGGCAGAGGATCCTACGAGCAGTACTTC. Encoded protein: CASNPRGRGSYEQYF.

In nucleotides, the CDR3 is TGTGCCAGCAATAGACAGGGGGGCCTTTATCAGCCCCAGCATTTT. This encodes CASNRQGGLYQPQHF. The chain joins TRBV2 to TRBJ1-5, with TRBD1 matching 9 bases. Germline assignment: CDR1 SNHLY and CDR2 FYNNEI. The trim removed 7 bases at V and 5 bases at J, leaving 9 bases unmatched. The CDR3 spans 15 residues.

The V call is TRBV7-3, the J call TRBJ1-2; 7 bases are shared with TRBD1. The CDR3 runs to 15 residues. The germline V gene encodes CDR1 SGHTA and CDR2 FQGTGA. V gave up 3 bases and J gave up 4 bases; unmatched junction bases: 8. Here the CDR3 DNA reads TGTGCCAGCAGCTTGACAGGGCAAGGGACCTATGGCTACACCTTC. The encoded protein is CASSLTGQGTYGYTF.

The V and J genes are TRBV7-9 and TRBJ2-5, with 11 bases aligning to TRBD1. CDR1 and CDR2 from the germline V gene are SEHNR and FQNEAQ (reference sequence). The CDR3 sequence is 17 residues long. V trimming: 5 bases; J trimming: 4 bases; junction bases outside the gene matches: 12. The CDR3: CASSGASGTGGAETQYF. The CDR3 coding sequence is TGTGCCAGCAGCGGAGCGTCCGGGACAGGGGGGGCAGAGACCCAGTACTTC.

This chain connects TRBV7-9 to TRBJ2-1; TRBD2 aligns across 13 bases. Germline CDR1 SEHNR, CDR2 FQNEAQ (reference sequence). The CDR3 consists of 15 residues. After removal of 4 bases from V and 5 bases from J, the junction contained 2 bases not matched to a gene. CDR3 in amino acids: CASSSGLAGNNEQFF. In nucleotides, the CDR3 is TGTGCCAGCAGCTCGGGACTAGCGGGAAACAATGAGCAGTTCTTC.

CDR3 protein: CASSLVVTSGGDTGELFF. CDR3 DNA sequence: TGCGCCAGCAGCTTGGTGGTGACTAGCGGGGGGGACACCGGGGAGCTGTTTTTT. The J gene is TRBJ2-2, the V gene TRBV5-1; 14 positions agree with TRBD2. Germline lookup yields CDR1 SGHRS and CDR2 YFSETQ. The CDR3 is 18 residues long. V lost 0 bases to trimming and J lost 3 bases; unmatched junction nucleotides: 4.

The chain recombines TRBV4-3 with TRBJ2-6; 11 bases match TRBD2. Germline V gene data show CDR1 as LGHNA and CDR2 as YSLEER. The CDR3 runs 18 residues. Unmatched junction bases numbered 3, after V lost 1 base and J lost 1 base. The CDR3 DNA reads as TGCGCCAGCAGCCAAGTAGCGGGGGGGGGATCTGGGGCCAACGTCCTGACTTTC. Residues: CASSQVAGGGSGANVLTF.

The chain links TRBV7-9 to TRBJ2-1; D remains ambiguous. V lost 6 bases and J lost 5, with 11 bases in between. The CDR3 covers 13 residues. CDR1 is SEHNR and CDR2 is FQNEAQ in the germline V gene (reference sequence). The CDR3 here is CASRYLRDNEQFF. In DNA, the CDR3 is TGTGCCAGCAGATACCTCCGGGACAATGAGCAGTTCTTC.

The chain joins TRBV5-6 to TRBJ2-1, with 13 bases aligning to TRBD2. This CDR3 comprises 17 residues. V was clipped by 3 bases and J by 5 bases; unmatched bases: 8. Germline values: CDR1 SGHDT, CDR2 YYEEEE. This chain's CDR3 is CASSWGLAGTPNNEQFF. CDR3 bases: TGTGCCAGCAGCTGGGGACTAGCGGGGACCCCGAACAATGAGCAGTTCTTC.

V is TRBV28 and J is TRBJ2-2, with 8 bases lining up with TRBD2. Germline trimming cut 7 bases from V and 6 bases from J; bases unmatched to any gene: 7. CDR3 size: 14 residues. Germline V gene lookup returns CDR1 MDHEN and CDR2 SYDVKM. CDR3 nucleotide sequence: TGTGCCAGCACCTCCCCTAGCGGGCCCGGGGAGCTGTTTTTT. Protein: CASTSPSGPGELFF.

The V call is TRBV28, the J call TRBJ1-1; D call uncertain. V lost 4 bases, J lost 1 base, and 10 bases lay in between. The CDR3 spans 14 residues. Germline CDR1 and CDR2: MDHEN and SYDVKM. The CDR3 nucleotides read TGTGCCAGCAGTTCCCGGACTAAGAACACTGAAGCTTTCTTT. It encodes CASSSRTKNTEAFF.

The V call is TRBV18, the J call TRBJ2-7; the match to TRBD2 covers 9 bases. Germline trimming cut 4 bases from V and 2 bases from J; bases unmatched to any gene: 3. Germline loops: CDR1 KGHSH, CDR2 LQKENI. This CDR3 is 14 amino acids long. CDR3 region: CASSLLAGTYEQYF. DNA of the CDR3: TGTGCCAGCTCACTCCTAGCGGGGACCTACGAGCAGTACTTC.

This clone was detected only a few times. J is TRBJ2-2 and V is TRBV19; D remains unclear. This CDR3 has 14 residues. V lost 0 bases to trimming and J lost 4 bases, with 6 bases between them. Germline CDR1 and CDR2: LNHDA and SQIVND (reference sequence). This CDR3 is CASSIEQLTGELFF. Here the CDR3 DNA reads TGTGCCAGTAGTATAGAACAGCTCACCGGGGAGCTGTTTTTT.

V usage is TRBV7-9 and J usage is TRBJ2-2; 9 bases are a match to TRBD2. CDR3 length: 19 amino acids. V lost 1 base and J lost 5; bases outside the gene matches: 14. CDR1 is SEHNR and CDR2 is FQNEAQ in the germline V gene (reference sequence). In nucleotides, the CDR3 is TGTGCCAGCAGCTTAGTACCCCTCGGTAGCGGGAGAGAAACCGGGGAGCTGTTTTTT. Translation: CASSLVPLGSGRETGELFF.

This clone was detected a few times. The gene calls are TRBV6-5 and TRBJ2-3; a possible D gene is TRBD2 (5 bases). Looked up from germline, CDR1 is MNHEY and CDR2 is SVGAGI. The CDR3 length is 13 residues. The germline V and J ends were trimmed by 1 base and 7 bases, with 9 bases remaining between them. In DNA, the CDR3 is TGTGCCAGCAGTTACTTACTAGGGAATACGCAGTATTTT. It encodes CASSYLLGNTQYF.

For this clone: It is unclear where the CDR3 begins or ends on the DNA, so no DNA is shown, and the CDR3 is as TCRdb lists it. The V and J genes are TRBV28 and TRBJ2-7; the DNA was not compared with TRBD1, the D call given in the table. Germline V lookup: CDR1 MDHEN, CDR2 SYDVKM. Termini included, the CDR3 measures 14 amino acids. Here the CDR3 reads CASSFLAGPYEQYF.

V is TRBV7-2 and J is TRBJ2-5, with 12 nucleotides matching TRBD2. Losses at the gene ends were 5 bases for V and 7 bases for J; bases not matched to a gene: 5. Germline V gene lookup returns CDR1 SGHTA and CDR2 FQGNSA. The CDR3 is 14 residues long. The DNA of the CDR3 is TGTGCCAGCAGCCACCGACTAGCGGGAGCGACCCAGTACTTC. It codes for CASSHRLAGATQYF.

This chain connects TRBV18 to TRBJ2-7; 7 bases align to TRBD1. With 5 bases clipped from V and 0 bases from J, the junction kept 10 bases outside the gene matches. This CDR3 is 16 amino acids long. Germline CDR1 reads KGHSH; CDR2 reads LQKENI. In nucleotides, the CDR3 is TGTGCCAGCTCAAAAATCGGGACAGTGAGCTCCTACGAGCAGTACTTC. Translated, it gives CASSKIGTVSSYEQYF.

This chain joins TRBV2 and TRBJ2-5, with TRBD2 as a possible D gene (6 bases). TRBJ2-7 explains the end of the DNA better; the J call may be wrong. CDR3 size: 14 residues. Germline assignment: CDR1 SNHLY and CDR2 FYNNEI. The CDR3 protein is CASKPGLSSYEQYF. The CDR3 region has the DNA TGTGCCAGTAAACCGGGACTGAGCTCCTACGAGCAGTACTTC.